There are a few counts of the clone carrying this T cell receptor beta chain. The antigen is undetermined. This sample is drawn from a study of CD8 T cells in ankylosing spondylitis. This CDR3 is 14 amino acids long. Unmatched junction bases numbered 5, after V lost 2 bases and J lost 5 bases. The germline V gene encodes CDR1 KGHSH and CDR2 LQKENI. As the method for making TCR beta libraries, quantitative 5'-RACE with molecular barcodes was used. TCRdb reanalysed the 5' RACE reads using MiXCR and keeps one entry per CDR3 protein. The sample includes approximately 540,000 distinct CDR3 sequences, roughly 13% of them seen just once. Overall study results and limits: Some motif variants were previously reported in reactive arthritis synovial fluid and blood. Roughly eight highly homologous variants made up a TCR beta motif that seemed to typify ankylosing spondylitis blood.

The TCR sequence derives from a male donor with ankylosing spondylitis. The chain joins TRBV18 to TRBJ1-1; 7 positions agree with TRBD1. Sequencing input: blood, either unsorted or a sorted T cell fraction (not recorded which). The CDR3 DNA is TGTGCCAGCTCACCAGAGGGGGCGTATACTGAAGCTTTCTTT. Translation: CASSPEGAYTEAFF.